This T cell receptor beta chain was sequenced in a study of blood T cell repertoires in COVID-19 (dated by TCRdb to 2020 to 2022). Regarding the research as a whole: Samples covering the acute and convalescent phases of COVID-19 were provided by collaborators in the United States, Italy and Spain. The material from the prospective study consisted of cDNA or gDNA derived from T cells, B-cell-depleted T cells, or PBMCs. Subjects who had been exposed to COVID-19, were actively infected with it, or had recovered from it provided the deeply sampled blood TCRbeta repertoires that made up the dataset. The repertoires were made available in a free public database intended to serve as a resource for research on the immune response to SARS-CoV-2. Samples were obtained from the ongoing ImmuneRACE study (first 160 participants) and from 1,254 subjects provided by 6 global collaborators. A de-identified subject ID, COVID-19 status, age in years and sex were almost always included in the sample metadata. Where available, HLA class I and class II types were obtained from metadata supplied by the sample provider rather than from assay-based typing.

One collaborating source in Seattle enrolled patients while the patients were actively infected and followed the patients over time throughout the course of disease. Each collaborating institution followed its own protocols to collect whole blood in K2EDTA tubes. For TCRbeta analysis, collaborator samples were shipped as frozen whole blood, as isolated PBMCs, or as DNA extracted from either sample type. Points the paper makes about the study in general: The quantity of clinical and demographic metadata differed by source and by participant and was supplied without curation.

Note on this clone: Its specific antigen is unknown. Base qualities are not at hand, and no much larger clone is one base apart.

TCRbeta CDR3 regions were amplified from genomic DNA by means of the immunoSEQ Assay, a bias-controlled multiplex PCR. On the study's bioinformatics: The number of nucleated cells in each sample was estimated from the amplification of reference gene primers within the assay. To quantify the absolute abundance of each unique TCRbeta CDR3 rearrangement, sequence reads were collapsed and filtered. For each sample, productive Simpson clonality was calculated as the square root of Simpson's diversity index over productive rearrangements. Imported from immuneACCESS, the table was reduced by TCRdb to in-frame sequences with V and J called. These copies leave out some clones; in studies compared against another copy, an unresolved V gene accounts for under half, and the cause of the remainder is not known. V and J calls and clone size are given by that table; D and trimming were obtained from the DNA. Counted in this sample were roughly 410,000 clones; about 87% of them appeared once. The ten largest clones represent approximately 2.4% of the sample.

The specimen sequenced was peripheral blood. The sequence derives from a woman aged 55 to 70 with COVID-19, enrolled during active disease.

This receptor has the CDR3 CASSLMAGESEQYF. Read as DNA, the sequence is TGCGCCAGCAGCTTGATGGCAGGGGAGTCCGAGCAGTACTTC. The chain is made from TRBV5-1 and TRBJ2-7; the best D guess is TRBD1, with 6 bases matching. The CDR3 holds 14 amino acids from the cysteine to the phenylalanine. Of the read, only the CDR3 DNA is kept; its 42 bases are in frame from base 1. CDR1 and CDR2, looked up from the germline V gene, are SGHRS and YFSETQ. The junction shows trimming of 1 base on V and 6 bases on J, plus 14 bases between the germline ends.